This paragraph reports one TCR beta chain. The data derive from a study of preoperative IRX-2 immunotherapy in early breast cancer. Some clones are missing from TCRdb's copy, which holds only in-frame ones; the method was immunoSEQ multiplex PCR. The profile shows 40,000 to 45,000 clones, 70% to 80% of them singletons. Specified treatment: preoperative locoregional IRX-2 cytokine immunotherapy. Patients received preoperative, locoregional IRX-2 cytokine immunotherapy in a phase Ib study. The CDR3 is 14 amino acids. Germline assignment: CDR1 LGHNT and CDR2 FRNRAP. V was cut by 3 bases and J by 9 bases, with 15 bases left in between.

This chain links TRBV12-5 with TRBJ1-5; D gene unclear. This material consisted of tumor tissue, taken after IRX-2 immunotherapy. The receptor comes from a human donor with breast cancer. The CDR3 coding sequence is TGTGCTAGTGGTTTTATCGGAGGGATGGTGCCCCAGCATTTT. It codes for CASGFIGGMVPQHF.